What follows are 32 T cell receptor beta chains derived from one specimen sequenced in a study of blood T cell repertoires in COVID-19. Assay: immunoSEQ multiplex PCR; the TCRdb copy retains only in-frame clones and omits some. The table has approximately 82,000 clones, over 70% seen once. The sample was peripheral blood. These receptors were obtained from a woman in her sixties with acute or convalescent COVID-19.

This clone has only one observation. The CDR3 DNA is TGTGCCAGCGGGGCCGGACTAGCGGGAATCTACGAGCAGTACTTC. Its translation: CASGAGLAGIYEQYF. The rearrangement uses TRBV3-1 (or the pseudogene TRBV3-2) and TRBJ2-7; 12 bases fit TRBD2. This CDR3 comprises 15 residues. Per the germline V gene, CDR1 is LGHDT and CDR2 is YNNKEL (reference sequence). V was clipped by 8 bases and J by 3 bases; unmatched bases: 8.

This chain links TRBV5-6 with TRBJ2-7; the D gene is possibly TRBD2 (6 bases). Germline assignment: CDR1 SGHDT and CDR2 YYEEEE. Trimming removed 1 base from V and 3 bases from J, with 14 bases in between. The CDR3 is made up of 15 amino acids. CDR3 sequence (DNA): TGTGCCAGCAGCTTGCTTAGCGGACAAGTCTACGAGCAGTACTTC. Its translation: CASSLLSGQVYEQYF.

V gene TRBV5-1 combines with J gene TRBJ2-7; 7 nucleotides line up with TRBD2. Germline V lookup: CDR1 SGHRS, CDR2 YFSETQ. The ends lost 4 bases at V and 3 bases at J; junction bases unmatched: 4. There are 13 residues in the CDR3. The CDR3 is CASSRDYFYEQYF. CDR3 sequence (DNA): TGCGCCAGCAGCCGGGACTACTTCTACGAGCAGTACTTC.

This clone appeared a few times. The gene calls are TRBV13 and TRBJ2-5; maybe TRBD2 (6 bases). CDR1 is PRHDT, CDR2 FYEKMQ, per germline (reference sequence). V was clipped by 5 bases and J by 0 bases, with 10 bases between them. This CDR3 contains 14 residues. The CDR3 sequence: CASSKERDQETQYF. CDR3 DNA sequence: TGTGCCAGCAGCAAAGAGCGGGACCAAGAGACCCAGTACTTC.

J is TRBJ2-4 and V is TRBV7-9, with TRBD1 matching 9 bases. J gave up 8 bases and V 2 bases, and 10 bases lay outside the gene matches. The germline V gene encodes CDR1 SEHNR and CDR2 FQNEAQ (reference sequence). The CDR3 runs to 16 residues. CDR3 sequence (DNA): TGTGCCAGCAGCTTACTTACCGGGACAGGGCTCCACATTCAGTACTTC. Amino acids: CASSLLTGTGLHIQYF.

This chain connects TRBV11-3 to TRBJ2-5, with 7 bases aligning to TRBD2. Germline lookup yields CDR1 SGHNT and CDR2 YENEEA. This CDR3 comprises 13 residues. Unmatched junction bases numbered 4, after V lost 5 bases and J lost 4 bases. As DNA, the CDR3 is TGTGCCAGCAGCGGGGGACTACGAGAGACCCAGTACTTC. It encodes CASSGGLRETQYF.

The rearrangement links TRBV11-3 to TRBJ1-6, with a possible D match to TRBD1 (6 bases). V lost 3 bases and J lost 7, with 10 bases in between. CDR3 size: 14 residues. CDR1 is SGHNT, CDR2 YENEEA, per germline. This CDR3 reads CASSLSTGNSPLHF. For the CDR3, the DNA is TGTGCCAGCAGCTTGAGTACAGGGAATTCACCCCTCCACTTT.

The gene calls are TRBV5-1 and TRBJ2-6, with a tentative D call TRBD1 (5 bases). V dropped 6 bases and J dropped 4 bases, with 14 bases sitting between them. CDR1 is SGHRS, CDR2 YFSETQ, per germline. CDR3 size: 15 residues. The CDR3 spells CASNTGAGGANVLTF. DNA of the CDR3: TGCGCCAGCAATACAGGAGCAGGAGGGGCCAACGTCCTGACTTTC.

V usage is TRBV18 and J usage is TRBJ2-7; D gene unclear. CDR3 length: 14 amino acids. V lost 3 bases, J lost 1 base, and 10 bases lay in between. Looked up from germline, CDR1 is KGHSH and CDR2 is LQKENI. CDR3 sequence reads: CASSPGVGSYEQYF. CDR3 sequence (DNA): TGTGCCAGCTCACCGGGCGTAGGTTCCTACGAGCAGTACTTC.

V is TRBV6-2 or TRBV6-3 and J is TRBJ1-2; D uncertain. The CDR3 length is 12 residues. Trimming took 2 bases from V and 2 from J, leaving 3 bases between them. CDR1 is MNHEY and CDR2 is SVGEGT in the germline V gene. CDR3 sequence (DNA): TGTGCCAGCAGTTACGAGAACTATGGCTACACCTTC. Its protein is CASSYENYGYTF.

The chain has TRBV24-1 and TRBJ2-5; a possible D gene is TRBD2 (5 bases). V was shortened by 3 bases and J by 5 bases, with 9 bases between the two germline ends. CDR1 and CDR2 (germline): KGHDR, SFDVKD. CDR3 length: 13 amino acids. The CDR3 nucleotides are TGTGCCACCAGTGATGCCGGGGTTGAGACCCAGTACTTC. Its protein is CATSDAGVETQYF.

The rearrangement links TRBV7-9 to TRBJ1-2, with 9 bases lining up with TRBD1. The CDR3 is made up of 14 amino acids. In germline, CDR1 is SEHNR, CDR2 FQNEAQ (reference sequence). The trim removed 5 bases at V and 6 bases at J, leaving 7 bases unmatched. CDR3 region: CASSPGTGSHGYTF. The CDR3 DNA reads as TGTGCCAGCAGCCCAGGGACAGGGTCCCATGGCTACACCTTC.

This chain links TRBV6-5 with TRBJ1-1; D gene uncertain. V lost 5 bases, J lost 0 bases, and 4 bases lay in between. The CDR3 has 12 residues. Per the germline V gene, CDR1 is MNHEY and CDR2 is SVGAGI. CDR3 nucleotides: TGTGCCAGCAGTAGAGTGAACACTGAAGCTTTCTTT. This sequence encodes CASSRVNTEAFF.

The V and J genes are TRBV2 and TRBJ2-1; 11 positions match TRBD2. Trimming cost V 4 bases and J 4 bases; bases outside gene matches: 12. Germline V CDR1 and CDR2: SNHLY, FYNNEI. The CDR3 extends over 18 amino acids. CDR3 bases: TGTGCCAGCAGTGGTAGGACTAGCGGGCCGGGCCTTTACAATGAGCAGTTCTTC. It codes for CASSGRTSGPGLYNEQFF.

This chain connects TRBV3-1 (or the pseudogene TRBV3-2) to TRBJ1-3; D ambiguous. From germline, CDR1 is LGHDT and CDR2 YNNKEL (reference sequence). The V and J ends lost 2 bases and 3 bases respectively, with 8 bases between them. The CDR3 is made up of 14 amino acids. The CDR3 DNA reads as TGTGCCAGCAGCCAACGAGGGCATGGAAACACCATATATTTT. Amino acids: CASSQRGHGNTIYF.

This chain uses TRBV5-6 with TRBJ2-3; D may be TRBD2 (5 bases). V shed 0 bases and J shed 4 bases, with 12 bases lying between them. This CDR3 contains 15 residues. The germline V gene has CDR1 SGHDT and CDR2 YYEEEE. The CDR3, as DNA: TGTGCCAGCAGCTTGGAGTCTAGCTCCCCAGATACGCAGTATTTT. Protein: CASSLESSSPDTQYF.

There are a few counts of this clone. The chain recombines TRBV29-1 with TRBJ1-1, with 7 nucleotides matching TRBD1. Trimming took 6 bases from V and 0 from J; bases not matched to a gene: 4. Germline CDR1 is SQVTM and CDR2 is ANQGSEA. The CDR3 has 13 amino acids. This chain's CDR3 is CSVGDSMNTEAFF. The CDR3 DNA sequence: TGCAGCGTGGGGGACAGCATGAACACTGAAGCTTTCTTT.

J is TRBJ2-3 and V is TRBV5-8, with 10 bases lining up with TRBD2. The CDR3 spans 13 residues. Germline loops: CDR1 SGHTS, CDR2 YDEGEE. With 3 bases clipped from V and 8 bases from J, the junction kept 3 bases outside the gene matches. The CDR3 nucleotides read TGTGCCAGCAGCTCGTTAGCGGGAGGTACGCAGTATTTT. It encodes CASSSLAGGTQYF.

The chain employs TRBV11-3 and TRBJ2-7; a possible D gene is TRBD2 (5 bases). This CDR3 spans 17 amino acids. Germline V CDR1 and CDR2: SGHNT, YENEEA. Trimming stripped 1 base from V and 3 bases from J, with 19 bases between. CDR3 region: CASSLGRVDEGFYEQYF. The CDR3 region has the DNA TGTGCCAGCAGCTTAGGGAGAGTAGATGAGGGTTTCTACGAGCAGTACTTC. The full variable domain, rest sourced from reference TRBV11-3 and TRBJ2-7, is EAGVVQSPRYKIIEKKQPVAFWCNPISGHNTLYWYLQNLGQGPELLIRYENEEAVDDSQLPKDRFSAERLKGVDSTLKIQPAELGDSAVYLCASSLGRVDEGFYEQYFGPGTRLTVT.

The chain has TRBV6-1 and TRBJ1-1; 7 bases fit TRBD1. There are 13 residues in the CDR3. Trimming cost V 3 bases and J 4 bases; bases outside gene matches: 2. Germline lookup yields CDR1 MNHNS and CDR2 SASEGT. The CDR3 region has the DNA TGTGCCAGCAGTGAGAGGGGGCCCACTGAAGCTTTCTTT. Translating gives CASSERGPTEAFF.

The chain uses TRBV7-8 and TRBJ2-1; D is undetermined. V lost 3 bases, J lost 6 bases, and 12 bases lay in between. The CDR3 is made up of 14 amino acids. Germline CDR1 is SGHVS and CDR2 is FQNEAQ. The CDR3 nucleotides are TGTGCCAGCAGCTTGACACAGCTTCTCAATGAGCAGTTCTTC. This codes for CASSLTQLLNEQFF.

The chain combines TRBV5-1 with TRBJ1-2, with TRBD1 matching 10 bases. Per the germline V gene, CDR1 is SGHRS and CDR2 is YFSETQ. V was clipped by 4 bases and J by 4 bases; unmatched bases: 4. CDR3 length: 14 residues. Written as DNA, the CDR3 is TGCGCCAGCAGCAACGGACAGGGGGGCTATGGCTACACCTTC. It is translated as CASSNGQGGYGYTF.

This clone was observed a few times. At one end the junction does not follow the germline gene, possibly because of a read error. The CDR3 sequence is CASSESQGGTGELFF. CDR3 bases: TGCGCCAGCAGCGAGTCCCAGGGAGGAACCGGGGAGCTGTTTTTT. The chain combines TRBV10-1 with TRBJ2-2; D is possibly TRBD2 (6 bases). The germline V gene has CDR1 WNHNN and CDR2 SYGVQD (reference sequence). The CDR3 is 15 amino acids.

The chain is built from TRBV12-2 and TRBJ1-1. TRBV12-2 is listed as a pseudogene. CDR3 length: 14 amino acids. The DNA of the CDR3 is TGTGCAAGTCGCGTTCACTGGGAGGACACTGAAGCTTTCTTT. Protein sequence: CASRVHWEDTEAFF.

The chain joins TRBV5-4 to TRBJ2-2, with 8 bases lining up with TRBD1. This CDR3 is built from 15 residues. J gave up 3 bases and V 4 bases, and 5 bases lay outside the gene matches. Looked up from germline, CDR1 is SGHNT and CDR2 is YYREEE (reference sequence). DNA of the CDR3: TGTGCCAGCAGCGGAGACAGGGGAGACACCGGGGAGCTGTTTTTT. It encodes CASSGDRGDTGELFF.

This chain's CDR3 is CASKGQGSTDTQYF. The DNA for the CDR3 is TGTGCCAGCAAAGGGCAGGGGAGCACAGATACGCAGTATTTT. The chain has TRBV2 and TRBJ2-3, with D possibly matching TRBD1 (6 bases). The V gene's germline CDR1 is SNHLY and CDR2 FYNNEI. Trimming cost V 7 bases and J 0 bases, with 11 bases left between them. This CDR3 spans 14 amino acids.

The chain combines TRBV2 with TRBJ1-3; maybe TRBD1 (6 bases). This CDR3 contains 13 residues. Trimming took 4 bases from V and 5 from J, leaving 9 bases between them. Germline V lookup: CDR1 SNHLY, CDR2 FYNNEI. CDR3 residues: CASSVTGRNTIYF. The DNA of the CDR3 is TGTGCCAGCAGTGTCACAGGGCGAAACACCATATATTTT.

J is TRBJ2-7 and V is TRBV5-1; TRBD1 is a possible D gene (7 bases). The CDR3 totals 15 residues. V was shortened by 4 bases and J by 1 base, with 15 bases between the two germline ends. The germline gives CDR1 SGHRS, CDR2 YFSETQ. CDR3 region: CASSAGQWRSYEQYF. Here the CDR3 DNA reads TGCGCCAGCAGCGCGGGACAGTGGCGGTCCTACGAGCAGTACTTC.

The chain is built from TRBV6-1 and TRBJ2-1; D might be TRBD2 (6 bases). This CDR3 has 14 residues. Germline V gene data show CDR1 as MNHNS and CDR2 as SASEGT. V was trimmed by 0 bases and J by 7 bases, leaving 10 bases between them. The CDR3 DNA reads as TGTGCCAGCAGTGAAGCCACTAGCAGGAATGAGCAGTTCTTC. It encodes CASSEATSRNEQFF.

As for this clone: The same CDR3 can be traced to other DNA sequences in this sample. The rearrangement uses TRBV4-2 and TRBJ2-2, with D tentatively TRBD2 (5 bases). The CDR3 is made up of 17 amino acids. Trimming removed 0 bases from V and 0 bases from J, with 11 bases in between. From germline, CDR1 is LGHNA and CDR2 YNFKEQ. The CDR3 loop reads CASSQDSGGANTGELFF. DNA for the CDR3: TGTGCCAGCAGCCAAGATAGTGGAGGAGCGAACACCGGGGAGCTGTTTTTT.

The V gene is TRBV10-1, the J gene TRBJ1-6, with 7 bases aligning to TRBD1. The junction had 8 bases not matched to a gene; V was cut back by 3 bases and J by 0 bases. This CDR3 comprises 18 residues. Germline V gene sequence: CDR1 WNHNN, CDR2 SYGVQD (reference sequence). CDR3 amino acids: CASSELRGRSSYNSPLHF. As DNA, the CDR3 is TGCGCCAGCAGTGAATTGAGGGGGCGAAGCTCCTATAATTCACCCCTCCACTTT.

V gene TRBV30 combines with J gene TRBJ1-2, with D possibly TRBD1 on 6 matching bases. The CDR3 spans 13 residues. From germline, CDR1 is GTSNPN and CDR2 SVGIG (reference sequence). The ends were cut back, 3 bases at V and 5 bases at J, with 13 bases in the middle. The CDR3 bases are TGTGCCTGGAGCAAGCAGAGGGGGTATGGCTACACCTTC. Encoded protein: CAWSKQRGYGYTF.